This T cell receptor (beta chain) derives from a study of Ad26.COV2.S vaccination and SARS-CoV-2 variants (dated by TCRdb to the early 2020s). At the level of the whole study: Vaccine-arm donors were drawn from COV1001, a multicentre, randomized, double-blind, placebo-controlled phase I-IIa trial of Ad26.COV2.S in healthy adults. Dosing of Ad26.COV2.S was intramuscular, at either 5x10^10 or 1x10^11 viral particles, delivered as one shot or as two shots spaced 56 days apart. The specificity and breadth of SARS-CoV-2-reactive T cell receptors after Ad26.COV2.S vaccination were assessed by TCRbeta repertoire sequencing. A total of roughly 30 samples were included in the TCR-sequenced set, comprising roughly 19 Ad26.COV2.S vaccine recipients, 5 placebo recipients and 8 SARS-CoV-2 convalescent individuals. Participants in the trial were split at random into five groups of five each, receiving low-dose or high-dose Ad26.COV2.S once or twice, or else placebo on both occasions. Throughout the experiments and outcome assessment, investigators stayed blinded to trial group allocation. General study outcomes and caveats: After vaccination, spike-specific CD8+ and CD4+ T cell responses were reported to show substantial breadth. The authors noted that total T cell responses may have been underestimated by the TCR breadth and depth analyses. The study was not powered to compare responses between vaccine doses or regimens. Vaccine and placebo recipients had comparable non-spike TCR breadth, which fits with the vaccine containing only spike. Spike-specific TCR breadth was higher in Ad26.COV2.S recipients than in placebo recipients (P = 0.0014).

CDR3 length: 14 amino acids, cysteine to phenylalanine. The retained sequence is limited to the CDR3, 42 bases, with the frame set at the first base. The immunoSEQ Assay was used to sequence TCRbeta CDR3 regions. After extraction, genomic DNA underwent amplification by bias-controlled multiplex PCR, followed by high-throughput sequencing. Per the authors' processing: To quantify the absolute abundance of each unique TCRbeta CDR3 region, sequences were collapsed and filtered. T cell fraction was estimated by normalizing TCRbeta template counts to usable DNA, which was measured by amplifying reference genes present in all nucleated cells. Repertoire TCRs were annotated as SARS-CoV-2-specific by exact matching of V gene, CDR3 amino acid sequence and J gene to a known reactive TCR set. MIRA supplied the reference SARS-CoV-2 TCR set, which was filtered for enrichment in COVID-19-positive ImmuneCODE repertoires so that public or cross-reactive TCRs were removed. Using the MIRA antigens, annotated TCRs were further analysed by specific ORF or by position within an ORF. Breadth was defined as the number of annotated unique rearrangements divided by the total number of unique productive rearrangements, and depth was defined as the summed frequency of the annotated unique rearrangements. TCR breadth was compared between groups using two-sided Wilcoxon rank-sum tests. The table was pulled from immuneACCESS by TCRdb, which kept in-frame rearrangements only. Such tables lose some clones; where checked, under half of the loss comes from unresolved V genes, and the rest has no known cause. V and J calls and clone size come straight from that table; D and trimming were deduced from the DNA. The sample table shows roughly 400,000 clones, and about 92% are seen once. The biggest ten clones account for less than 5.5% of the sample.

As regards this clone: Its antigen has not been determined. No per-base quality is available; no much larger clone lies one base away.

The treatment or condition label corresponds to: approximately 18 received Ad26.COV2.S at low or high dose, single or two shots; about 5 received placebo; per-sample allocation not given. Repertoires of vaccine and placebo recipients were sequenced from samples collected on day 63 after the first injection. Between 29 July and 7 August 2020, Cohort 1b enrolled 20 to 30 adults aged 18-55 years at one site in Boston, USA. Ad26.COV2.S consisted of a replication-incompetent adenovirus type 26 vector by which a prefusion-stabilized SARS-CoV-2 spike protein from the original Wuhan strain was expressed. This receptor was identified in a person aged 18-65 years who received the Ad26.COV2.S COVID-19 vaccine or a placebo. The input for sequencing was peripheral blood, taken in a trial of Ad26.COV2.S vaccine versus placebo. This chain is built from TRBV21-1 and TRBJ2-7; the table's TRBD2 call for D was not verified on the DNA. TRBV21-1 is a documented pseudogene. The nucleotide sequence is given as TGTGCCAGCAGCATGCGGGAGAGGACCTACGAGCAGTACTTC. This codes for CASSMRERTYEQYF.